The rows below give T cell receptor beta chains drawn from one sample of a study of neurological immune-mediated disorders. From the 5' RACE reads, TCRdb called clonotypes with MiXCR, one entry per CDR3 protein. The top ten clones hold around 6.7% of a sample with tens of thousands of distinct CDR3 sequences, around 11% of them seen once. The sample taken for sequencing was PBMCs. The receptors come from a male donor with HTLV-1-associated myelopathy (HAM/TSP). Both conserved end residues are trimmed from each CDR3. Each record gives: V gene, J gene, D gene, CDR3 protein. A D gene is named only where the DNA matches it firmly.

TRBV5-1	TRBJ2-5	-	ASSSALAIETQY
TRBV7-6	TRBJ1-6	TRBD1	ASSRDSPINSPLH
TRBV4-3	TRBJ2-1	-	ASSQGLALSSYNEQF
TRBV19	TRBJ2-1	TRBD1	ASSFRQGEGGEQF
TRBV20-1	TRBJ1-3	-	SAPDGGNTIY
TRBV5-1	TRBJ2-2	-	ASSLELSNTGELF
TRBV7-2	TRBJ1-1	-	ASSLAQRGEAF
TRBV5-1	TRBJ1-5	-	ASSLDGGQGQPQH
TRBV3-1	TRBJ2-1	TRBD2	ASSLLRGGYNEQF
TRBV29-1	TRBJ2-3	TRBD1	SVVGQGGTDTQY
TRBV5-1	TRBJ2-7	-	ASSLAGQSYEQY
TRBV10-3	TRBJ2-2	-	AITGSANTGELF
TRBV10-3	TRBJ2-7	TRBD2	AISRNPGGTEPYEQY
TRBV6-2/TRBV6-3	TRBJ1-2	-	ASRQLGQGYT
TRBV12-3/TRBV12-4	TRBJ2-3	-	ASSRLDTQY
TRBV14	TRBJ2-7	-	ASSQDKRVFSYEQY
TRBV7-2	TRBJ2-3	-	ASSPRWGADTQY
TRBV5-1	TRBJ2-7	-	ASSRDPGLEQY
TRBV11-3	TRBJ1-6	TRBD1	ASSFYRGGSPLH
TRBV5-1	TRBJ2-4	TRBD1	ASSPYRTGTNIQY
TRBV20-1	TRBJ2-1	-	SVERSREQF
TRBV10-3	TRBJ2-3	TRBD1	AIAVPTGETDTQY
TRBV5-4	TRBJ1-6	-	ASSSNGGADSPLH
TRBV5-1	TRBJ2-5	-	ASSLSGETQY
TRBV11-3	TRBJ2-1	-	ASSLGGDAYNEQF
TRBV7-2	TRBJ2-3	-	ASSLTGTPSDTQY
TRBV12-5	TRBJ1-2	TRBD1	ASGLGQGAFGYT
TRBV19	TRBJ2-1	TRBD2	ASSLTSGNEQF
TRBV6-5	TRBJ2-3	-	ASSSSGDSSTDTQY
TRBV29-1	TRBJ2-7	TRBD2	SVEDGGYEQY
TRBV7-9	TRBJ2-5	-	ASSTEGGQAETQY
TRBV4-3	TRBJ1-4	-	ASSRRQETNEKLF
TRBV28	TRBJ2-7	-	ASSLLGGEQY
TRBV12-3/TRBV12-4	TRBJ1-5	-	ASSLVAGGQPQH
TRBV20-1	TRBJ2-1	-	SARGLGGSYNEQF
TRBV7-2	TRBJ2-5	TRBD1	ASSLVGTGGVQTQY
TRBV20-1	TRBJ1-2	-	SARDQGRIRGYT
TRBV4-3	TRBJ2-7	-	ASSQVVAGGYDQY
TRBV7-2	TRBJ2-3	-	ASSSKADTQY
TRBV6-6	TRBJ1-5	-	ASSYSRETTVYQPQH
TRBV2	TRBJ1-2	-	ASSPREGTTGYT
TRBV20-1	TRBJ2-7	-	SARGRKGGSYEQY
TRBV28	TRBJ2-7	-	ASTNRAYEQY
TRBV27	TRBJ2-7	TRBD1	ASRRQGHAGYEQY
TRBV4-3	TRBJ1-2	-	ASSQEYGSLRGYT
TRBV4-3	TRBJ2-4	TRBD2	ASSEASGGLAKNIQY
TRBV4-1	TRBJ2-5	TRBD2	ASSQGSTSGGQETQY
TRBV20-1	TRBJ2-1	TRBD1	SARQGISYNEQF
TRBV2	TRBJ2-1	-	ASTEGGLTF
TRBV2	TRBJ1-6	-	ASRGDSPLH
TRBV20-1	TRBJ1-2	-	SARDRAVSGCT
TRBV12-3/TRBV12-4	TRBJ2-3	TRBD2	ASRPGLAADTQY
TRBV28	TRBJ2-3	-	ASNGGLRSTDTQY
TRBV20-1	TRBJ1-1	-	SANPPADTEAF
TRBV12-3/TRBV12-4	TRBJ1-1	-	ASSLVRTNTEAF
TRBV4-3	TRBJ1-5	TRBD1	ASSQDIGQDQPQH